The 30 T cell receptor beta chains presented below share a single source sample, sequenced in a study of a mutant IDH1 vaccine in newly diagnosed glioma. Time point defined: baseline, week 1 (first vaccination visit). Specified treatment: pre-vaccination baseline after standard-of-care therapy. The table came from immunoSEQ multiplex PCR; TCRdb's copy has only in-frame clones and leaves some out. Found here are tens of thousands of clones, 80% to 90% of them singletons; the top ten hold around 2.5%. The specimen was PBMCs, collected from a glioma patient treated with radiotherapy, temozolomide or both. These receptor sequences come from a man aged 40-49 years with glioma.

This clone was detected only once. CDR3 region: CASSFSANTEAFF. CDR3 DNA sequence: TGTGCCAGCAGTTTTTCGGCGAACACTGAAGCTTTCTTT. V is TRBV27 and J is TRBJ1-1; D is uncertain. The CDR3 consists of 13 residues. Between the trimmed V and J ends, which lost 3 bases and 1 base, there was a span of 6 bases. Germline V gene lookup returns CDR1 MNHEY and CDR2 SMNVEV (reference sequence).

The chain links TRBV29-1 to TRBJ2-3; 8 nucleotides line up with TRBD2. Germline V lookup: CDR1 SQVTM, CDR2 ANQGSEA. This CDR3 is built from 13 residues. Unmatched junction bases numbered 2, after V lost 3 bases and J lost 3 bases. CDR3 coding DNA: TGCAGCGTTGAGTCTAGCGGGACAGATACGCAGTATTTT. Amino acids: CSVESSGTDTQYF.

In DNA form, the CDR3 reads TGTGCCAGCAGCCAAGACAGGGTCACTGAAGCTTTCTTT. Translated, it gives CASSQDRVTEAFF. This chain uses TRBV14 with TRBJ1-1; perhaps TRBD1 as D (5 bases). Germline CDR1 reads SGHDN; CDR2 reads FVKESK. Between the trimmed V and J ends, which lost 0 bases and 4 bases, there was a span of 6 bases. The CDR3 consists of 13 residues.

J is TRBJ2-7 and V is TRBV10-3; D may be TRBD2 (7 bases). The CDR3 has 14 residues. Germline V gene sequence: CDR1 ENHRY, CDR2 SYGVKD. Between the trimmed V and J ends, which lost 10 bases and 5 bases, there was a span of 21 bases. CDR3 in DNA: TGTGCCAACTCTAACGGGGGGCTAGCAGACGAGCAGTACTTC. Encoded protein: CANSNGGLADEQYF.

This sequence joins TRBV5-1 and TRBJ1-2, with 7 bases fitting TRBD1. This CDR3 region has 15 residues. From germline, CDR1 is SGHRS and CDR2 YFSETQ. The V segment lost 4 bases and the J segment 3 bases; nucleotides outside the gene matches: 9. This CDR3 is CASSRDSGGYYGYTF. For the CDR3, the DNA is TGCGCCAGCAGCCGGGACAGTGGGGGATACTATGGCTACACCTTC.

The chain uses TRBV15 and TRBJ2-3; 12 nucleotides match TRBD2. This CDR3 contains 17 residues. The junction had 9 bases not matched to a gene; V was cut back by 0 bases and J by 8 bases. Germline-derived CDR1 and CDR2 are LNHNV and YYDKDF (reference sequence). CDR3 sequence reads: CATSRDREASGRGTQYF. CDR3 nucleotide sequence: TGTGCCACCAGCAGAGATCGGGAGGCTAGCGGGAGGGGTACGCAGTATTTT.

The DNA for the CDR3 is TGTGCCAGCAGCTTAGCCTGGACACAAGAGACCCAGTACTTC. As protein: CASSLAWTQETQYF. V and J are TRBV11-1 and TRBJ2-5; the D gene is possibly TRBD1 (5 bases). CDR3 length: 14 amino acids. Trimming took off 0 bases at V and 2 bases at J, with 7 bases between the two ends. Germline CDR1 and CDR2: SGHAT and FQDESV (reference sequence).

This chain links TRBV19 with TRBJ2-1; D not resolved. Between the trimmed V and J ends, which lost 6 bases and 8 bases, there was a span of 17 bases. This CDR3 has 14 amino acids. In germline, CDR1 is LNHDA, CDR2 SQIVND (reference sequence). This CDR3 reads CASSAQPRSHEQFF. As DNA, the CDR3 is TGTGCCAGTAGCGCCCAGCCGAGGTCCCATGAGCAGTTCTTC.

The DNA for the CDR3 is TGTGCCACCGAAACATTCAATCAAGATACGCAGTATTTT. It yields the protein CATETFNQDTQYF. V and J are TRBV25-1 and TRBJ2-3; D is ambiguous. Trimming shortened V by 10 bases and J by 5 bases, and 16 bases separated the two germline ends. Germline V gives CDR1 MGHDK, CDR2 SYGVNS. The CDR3 is 13 residues long.

The chain has TRBV4-3 and TRBJ1-1; tentative D call: TRBD1 (6 bases). In germline, CDR1 is LGHNA, CDR2 YSLEER. V dropped 2 bases and J dropped 1 base, with 11 bases sitting between them. This CDR3 contains 15 residues. CDR3 in amino acids: CASSQRTTGNTEAFF. The CDR3 coding sequence is TGCGCCAGCAGCCAACGGACGACAGGGAACACTGAAGCTTTCTTT.

The gene calls are TRBV4-3 and TRBJ1-2; D is uncertain. The V gene's germline CDR1 is LGHNA and CDR2 YSLEER. V gave up 6 bases and J gave up 1 base, with 15 bases separating them. This CDR3 comprises 15 residues. The CDR3 DNA is TGCGCCAGCAGGCCAAGTCGGGCAGATAACTATGGCTACACCTTC. It translates to CASRPSRADNYGYTF.

The chain carries TRBV5-1 and TRBJ2-3; D remains unclear. The CDR3 has 15 residues. Germline CDR1 reads SGHRS; CDR2 reads YFSETQ. Trimming cost V 3 bases and J 0 bases, with 11 bases left between them. The CDR3 sequence: CASSSPGASTDTQYF. CDR3 nucleotides: TGCGCCAGCAGCTCACCAGGAGCTAGCACAGATACGCAGTATTTT. Variable domain in full (rest from reference TRBV5-1 and TRBJ2-3): KAGVTQTPRYLIKTRGQQVTLSCSPISGHRSVSWYQQTPGQGLQFLFEYFSETQRNKGNFPGRFSGRQFSNSRSEMNVSTLELGDSALYLCASSSPGASTDTQYFGPGTRLTVL.

J is TRBJ2-5 and V is TRBV10-3, with unresolved D. CDR3 length: 11 amino acids. Trimming removed 2 bases at V and 5 bases at J, with 3 bases between. The germline V gene has CDR1 ENHRY and CDR2 SYGVKD. The CDR3 reads CAISEEETQYF. Written as DNA, the CDR3 is TGTGCCATCAGTGAGGAGGAGACCCAGTACTTC.

This chain connects TRBV4-1 to TRBJ2-6; the D call may be TRBD1 or TRBD2 (5 bases each). CDR3 length: 17 residues. V dropped 3 bases and J dropped 0 bases, with 12 bases sitting between them. Germline assignment: CDR1 MGHRA and CDR2 YSYEKL. The CDR3 bases are TGCGCCAGCAGCCAGGGGGACGGTTACTCTGGGGCCAACGTCCTGACTTTC. Protein: CASSQGDGYSGANVLTF.

J is TRBJ2-7 and V is TRBV4-1; 10 bases align to TRBD1. The CDR3 length is 14 residues. CDR1 and CDR2 from the germline V gene are MGHRA and YSYEKL. V dropped 3 bases and J dropped 4; count of bases not matched to a gene: 3. The CDR3: CASSHAGQGYEQYF. The CDR3 DNA is TGCGCCAGCAGCCACGCGGGACAGGGGTACGAGCAGTACTTC.

This chain connects TRBV7-2 to TRBJ2-7; 14 bases are a match to TRBD2. The germline V gene has CDR1 SGHTA and CDR2 FQGNSA. The CDR3 has 19 residues. With V trimmed by 1 base and J by 6 bases, 14 bases remained unmatched. The CDR3 DNA is TGTGCCAGCAGCTTAGTAGGCGGGACTAGCGGGAGAAGAGGCGGCGAGCAGTACTTC. Protein: CASSLVGGTSGRRGGEQYF.

The chain recombines TRBV6-1 with TRBJ1-5; D possibly corresponds to TRBD1 (6 bases). The CDR3 extends over 15 amino acids. Germline lookup yields CDR1 MNHNS and CDR2 SASEGT. V was pared by 1 base and J by 6 bases, with 13 bases between. DNA of the CDR3: TGTGCCAGCAGTGAAGGAGGGGGGGAGGGTCAGCCCCAGCATTTT. Its protein product is CASSEGGGEGQPQHF.

This clone was picked up a small number of times. The V call is TRBV6-1, the J call TRBJ2-7, with 8 bases identical to TRBD1. J gave up 2 bases and V 1 base, and 4 bases lay outside the gene matches. This CDR3 comprises 15 residues. Germline V gene lookup returns CDR1 MNHNS and CDR2 SASEGT. The CDR3 reads CASSEELGQAYEQYF. Written as DNA, the CDR3 is TGTGCCAGCAGTGAAGAGTTGGGACAGGCCTACGAGCAGTACTTC.

V usage is TRBV25-1 and J usage is TRBJ2-1, with D unclear. From germline, CDR1 is MGHDK and CDR2 SYGVNS. Trimming took off 9 bases at V and 4 bases at J, with 7 bases between the two ends. This CDR3 contains 11 residues. CDR3 DNA: TGTGCCAGTGGTATGTACAATGAGCAGTTCTTC. Translated: CASGMYNEQFF.

The chain carries TRBV7-2 and TRBJ2-7, with TRBD1 as a possible D gene (5 bases). Germline values: CDR1 SGHTA, CDR2 FQGNSA. The CDR3 is 14 residues long. The ends were cut back, 3 bases at V and 3 bases at J, with 12 bases in the middle. CDR3 protein: CASSLALGVYEQYF. CDR3 DNA sequence: TGTGCCAGCAGCTTGGCCCTAGGGGTCTACGAGCAGTACTTC.

This chain connects TRBV7-2 to TRBJ2-7; D ambiguous. Per the germline V gene, CDR1 is SGHTA and CDR2 is FQGNSA. This CDR3 comprises 11 residues. V lost 5 bases, J lost 4 bases, and 6 bases lay in between. CDR3 DNA: TGTGCCAGCAGCCGAGAATACGAGCAGTACTTC. It specifies CASSREYEQYF. The full variable domain, rest sourced from reference TRBV7-2 and TRBJ2-7, is GAGVSQSPSNKVTEKGKDVELRCDPISGHTALYWYRQSLGQGLEFLIYFQGNSAPDKSGLPSDRFSAERTGGSVSTLTIQRTQQEDSAVYLCASSREYEQYFGPGTRLTVT.

The chain employs TRBV7-8 and TRBJ2-3; either TRBD1 or TRBD2 may fit D (6 bases each). Germline V gene lookup returns CDR1 SGHVS and CDR2 FQNEAQ. V was shortened by 10 bases and J by 0 bases, with 14 bases between the two germline ends. This CDR3 is built from 14 residues. The CDR3 region is CATRGGISTDTQYF. The CDR3 nucleotides are TGTGCCACCAGGGGCGGGATTAGCACAGATACGCAGTATTTT.

The chain joins TRBV7-2 to TRBJ2-1; 7 bases line up with TRBD2. Germline V gene sequence: CDR1 SGHTA, CDR2 FQGNSA. There are 14 residues in the CDR3. Germline trimming cut 6 bases from V and 6 bases from J; bases unmatched to any gene: 8. The CDR3 bases are TGTGCCAGCAGTAGCCGGGACTATTCCAATGAGCAGTTCTTC. Translated, it gives CASSSRDYSNEQFF.

The genes are TRBV29-1 and TRBJ2-3; 9 bases line up with TRBD1. Looked up from germline, CDR1 is SQVTM and CDR2 is ANQGSEA. The CDR3 is 14 residues long. V was pared by 7 bases and J by 3 bases, with 8 bases of the junction left unmatched. CDR3 DNA: TGCAGCGGTACAGGGGGCGCGGGTACAGATACGCAGTATTTT. This codes for CSGTGGAGTDTQYF.

This clone appeared once. The V and J genes are TRBV4-2 and TRBJ2-7, with 9 positions matching TRBD1. The CDR3 is made up of 13 amino acids. The junction had 0 bases not matched to a gene; V was cut back by 4 bases and J by 2 bases. Germline V CDR1 and CDR2: LGHNA, YNFKEQ. DNA for the CDR3: TGTGCCAGCAGCCGGACAGGGGCCTACGAGCAGTACTTC. It specifies CASSRTGAYEQYF.

This chain connects TRBV7-3 to TRBJ2-5, with D possibly being TRBD2 (6 bases). Germline V CDR1 and CDR2: SGHTA, FQGTGA. The CDR3 is 15 amino acids. V lost 2 bases, J lost 0 bases, and 10 bases lay in between. As DNA, the CDR3 is TGTGCCAGCAGCTTAGGAGGGTGGTACCAAGAGACCCAGTACTTC. Its translation: CASSLGGWYQETQYF. Complete variable domain (other parts from reference TRBV7-3 and TRBJ2-5): GAGVSQTPSNKVTEKGKYVELRCDPISGHTALYWYRQSLGQGPEFLIYFQGTGAADDSGLPNDRFFAVRPEGSVSTLKIQRTERGDSAVYLCASSLGGWYQETQYFGPGTRLLVL.

This clone was recorded once. The chain has TRBV21-1 and TRBJ2-5. TRBV21-1 is a pseudogene. This CDR3 is 12 amino acids long. The CDR3: CASSNETETQYF. CDR3 nucleotides: TGTGCCAGCAGCAATGAGACGGAGACCCAGTACTTC.

This sequence joins TRBV27 and TRBJ2-1; possibly TRBD1 or TRBD2 for D (5 bases each). V was shortened by 5 bases and J by 11 bases, with 19 bases between the two germline ends. CDR3 length: 14 residues. The V gene's germline CDR1 is MNHEY and CDR2 SMNVEV (reference sequence). This CDR3 reads CASSQAGDYRKQFF. The CDR3 DNA sequence: TGTGCCAGCAGTCAAGCCGGGGATTACAGGAAGCAGTTCTTC.

V and J are TRBV4-1 and TRBJ1-5; 8 nucleotides line up with TRBD1. This CDR3 is 14 amino acids long. Trimming at V came to 3 bases and at J to 8 bases, leaving 6 bases not matched to a gene. Germline V CDR1 and CDR2: MGHRA, YSYEKL. Here the CDR3 DNA reads TGCGCCAGCAGCCAGACAGGGGTAGCCAAGCCCCAGCATTTT. Translated, it gives CASSQTGVAKPQHF.

This rearrangement joins TRBV13 to TRBJ2-7; 13 positions match TRBD2. Trimming removed 5 bases from V and 3 bases from J; junction bases left unmatched: 1. CDR3 length: 14 amino acids. The germline CDR1 and CDR2 sequences are PRHDT and FYEKMQ (reference sequence). CDR3 DNA sequence: TGTGCCAGCAGCCGACTAGCGGGAGGCTACGAGCAGTACTTC. It codes for CASSRLAGGYEQYF.